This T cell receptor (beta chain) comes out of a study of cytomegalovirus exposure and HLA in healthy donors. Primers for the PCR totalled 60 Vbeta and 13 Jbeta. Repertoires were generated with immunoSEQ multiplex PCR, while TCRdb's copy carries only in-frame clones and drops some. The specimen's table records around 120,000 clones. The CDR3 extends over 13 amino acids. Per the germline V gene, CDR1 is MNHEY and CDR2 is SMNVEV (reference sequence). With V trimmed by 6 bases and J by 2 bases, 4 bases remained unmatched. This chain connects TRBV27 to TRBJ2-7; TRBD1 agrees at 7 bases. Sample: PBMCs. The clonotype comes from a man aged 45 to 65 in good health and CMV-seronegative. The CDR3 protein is CASRLGGTYEQYF. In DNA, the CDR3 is TGTGCCAGCAGACTAGGGGGCACCTACGAGCAGTACTTC.